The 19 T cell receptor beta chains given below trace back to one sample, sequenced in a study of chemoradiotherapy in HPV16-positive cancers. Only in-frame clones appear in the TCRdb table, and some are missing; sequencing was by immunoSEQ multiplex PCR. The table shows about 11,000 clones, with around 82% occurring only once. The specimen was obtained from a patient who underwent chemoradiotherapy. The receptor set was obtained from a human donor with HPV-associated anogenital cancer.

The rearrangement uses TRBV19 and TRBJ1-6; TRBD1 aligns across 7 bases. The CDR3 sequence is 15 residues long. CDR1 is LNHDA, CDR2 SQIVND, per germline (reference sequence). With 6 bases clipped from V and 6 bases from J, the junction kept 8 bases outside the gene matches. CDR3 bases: TGTGCCAGTAGCCCATCGGGACAGACTAATTCACCCCTCCACTTT. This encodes CASSPSGQTNSPLHF. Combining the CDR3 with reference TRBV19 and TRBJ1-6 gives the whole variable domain DGGITQSPKYLFRKEGQNVTLSCEQNLNHDAMYWYRQDPGQGLRLIYYSQIVNDFQKGDIAEGYSVSREKKESFPLTVTSAQKNPTAFYLCASSPSGQTNSPLHFGNGTRLTVT.

The CDR3 DNA reads TGTGCCAGCAGATACCGGGACAGGGGATCAGATACGCAGTATTTT. It encodes CASRYRDRGSDTQYF. The chain uses TRBV13 and TRBJ2-3; 10 bases map to TRBD1. The CDR3 runs 15 residues. V dropped 6 bases and J dropped 4; count of bases not matched to a gene: 7. Germline V CDR1 and CDR2: PRHDT, FYEKMQ (reference sequence).

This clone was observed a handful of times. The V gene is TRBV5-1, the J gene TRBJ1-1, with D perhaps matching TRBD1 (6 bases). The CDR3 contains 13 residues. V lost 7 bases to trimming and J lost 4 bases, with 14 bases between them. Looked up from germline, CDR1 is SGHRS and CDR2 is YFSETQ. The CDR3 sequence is CASQLRGGTEAFF. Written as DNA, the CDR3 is TGCGCCAGCCAACTCAGGGGCGGCACTGAAGCTTTCTTT.

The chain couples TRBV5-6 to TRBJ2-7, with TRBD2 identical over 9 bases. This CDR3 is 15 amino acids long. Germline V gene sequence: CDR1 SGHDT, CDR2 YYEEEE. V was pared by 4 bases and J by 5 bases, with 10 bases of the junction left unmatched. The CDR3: CASSAPGLAGHEQYF. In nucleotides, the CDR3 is TGTGCCAGCAGCGCTCCGGGACTAGCTGGCCACGAGCAGTACTTC.

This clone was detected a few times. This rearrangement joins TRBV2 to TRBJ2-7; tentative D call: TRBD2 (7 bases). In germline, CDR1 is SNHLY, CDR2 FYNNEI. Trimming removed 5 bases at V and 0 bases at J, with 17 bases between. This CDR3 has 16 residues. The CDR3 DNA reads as TGTGCCAGCAGTCCCGATGGGGGGGCGGCCTCCTACGAGCAGTACTTC. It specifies CASSPDGGAASYEQYF.

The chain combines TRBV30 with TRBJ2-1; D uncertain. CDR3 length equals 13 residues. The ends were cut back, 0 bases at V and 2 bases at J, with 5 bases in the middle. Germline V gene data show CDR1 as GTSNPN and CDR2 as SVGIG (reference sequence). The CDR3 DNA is TGTGCCTGGAGTGTAGATACCTACAATGAGCAGTTCTTC. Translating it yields CAWSVDTYNEQFF.

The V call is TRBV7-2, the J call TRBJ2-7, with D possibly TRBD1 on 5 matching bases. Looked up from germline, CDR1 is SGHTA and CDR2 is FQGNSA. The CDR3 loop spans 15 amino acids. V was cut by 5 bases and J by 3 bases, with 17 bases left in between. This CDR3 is CASSRDSLGDYEQYF. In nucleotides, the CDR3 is TGTGCCAGCAGCCGAGACAGCCTAGGGGACTACGAGCAGTACTTC.

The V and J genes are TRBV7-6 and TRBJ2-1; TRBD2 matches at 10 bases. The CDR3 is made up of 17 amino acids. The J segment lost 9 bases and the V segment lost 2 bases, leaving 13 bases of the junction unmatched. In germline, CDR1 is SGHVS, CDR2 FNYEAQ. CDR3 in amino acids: CASSLFPAGGIAGEQFF. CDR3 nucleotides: TGTGCCAGCAGCTTATTTCCAGCGGGGGGGATTGCGGGTGAGCAGTTCTTC. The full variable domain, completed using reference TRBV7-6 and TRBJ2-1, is GAGVSQSPRYKVTKRGQDVALRCDPISGHVSLYWYRQALGQGPEFLTYFNYEAQQDKSGLPNDRFSAERPEGSISTLTIQRTEQRDSAMYRCASSLFPAGGIAGEQFFGPGTRLTVL.

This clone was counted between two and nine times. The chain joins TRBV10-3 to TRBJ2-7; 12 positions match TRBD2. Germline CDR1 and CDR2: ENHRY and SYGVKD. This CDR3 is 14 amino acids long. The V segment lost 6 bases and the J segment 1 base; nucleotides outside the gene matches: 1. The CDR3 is CAIRGTSGSYEQYF. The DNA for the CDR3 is TGTGCCATCAGGGGGACTAGCGGGTCCTACGAGCAGTACTTC.

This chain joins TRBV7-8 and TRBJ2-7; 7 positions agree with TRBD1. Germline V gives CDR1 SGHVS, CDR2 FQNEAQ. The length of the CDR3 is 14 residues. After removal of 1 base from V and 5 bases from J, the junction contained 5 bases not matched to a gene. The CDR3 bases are TGTGCCAGCAGCTTAGAGGGGGCAGCCCACGAGCAGTACTTC. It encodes CASSLEGAAHEQYF.

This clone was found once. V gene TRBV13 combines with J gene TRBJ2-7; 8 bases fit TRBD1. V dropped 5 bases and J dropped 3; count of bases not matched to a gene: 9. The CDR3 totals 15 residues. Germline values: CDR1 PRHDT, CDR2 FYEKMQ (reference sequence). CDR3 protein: CASSTRQGKVYEQYF. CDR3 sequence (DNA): TGTGCCAGCAGCACCCGACAGGGGAAGGTCTACGAGCAGTACTTC.

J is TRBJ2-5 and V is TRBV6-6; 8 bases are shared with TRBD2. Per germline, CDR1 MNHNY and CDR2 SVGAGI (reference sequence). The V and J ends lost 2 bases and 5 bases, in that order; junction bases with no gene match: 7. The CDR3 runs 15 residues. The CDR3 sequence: CASSYTLAGRETQYF. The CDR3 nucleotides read TGTGCCAGCAGTTACACGTTAGCGGGACGGGAGACCCAGTACTTC.

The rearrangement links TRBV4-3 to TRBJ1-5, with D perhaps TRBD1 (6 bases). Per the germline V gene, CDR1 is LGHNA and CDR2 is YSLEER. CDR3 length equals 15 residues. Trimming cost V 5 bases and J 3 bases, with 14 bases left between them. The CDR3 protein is CASSSQWGANQPQHF. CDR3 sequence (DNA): TGCGCCAGCAGCTCCCAATGGGGGGCCAATCAGCCCCAGCATTTT.

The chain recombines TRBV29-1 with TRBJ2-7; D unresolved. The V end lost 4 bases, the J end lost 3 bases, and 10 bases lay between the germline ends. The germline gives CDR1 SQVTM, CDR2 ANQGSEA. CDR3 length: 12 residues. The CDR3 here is CSVVGPNYEQYF. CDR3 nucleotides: TGCAGCGTTGTCGGACCGAACTACGAGCAGTACTTC.

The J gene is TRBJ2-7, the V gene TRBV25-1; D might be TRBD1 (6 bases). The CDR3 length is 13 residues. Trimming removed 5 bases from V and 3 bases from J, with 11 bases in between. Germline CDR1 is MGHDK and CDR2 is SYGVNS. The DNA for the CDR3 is TGTGCCAGCAGTCAGGGGTCGGACTACGAGCAGTACTTC. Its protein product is CASSQGSDYEQYF.

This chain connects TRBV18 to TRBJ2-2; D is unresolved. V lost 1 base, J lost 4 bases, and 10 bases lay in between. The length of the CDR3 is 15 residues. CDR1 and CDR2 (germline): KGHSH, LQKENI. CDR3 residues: CASSPQEVGTGELFF. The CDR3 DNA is TGTGCCAGCTCACCACAGGAAGTCGGCACCGGGGAGCTGTTTTTT.

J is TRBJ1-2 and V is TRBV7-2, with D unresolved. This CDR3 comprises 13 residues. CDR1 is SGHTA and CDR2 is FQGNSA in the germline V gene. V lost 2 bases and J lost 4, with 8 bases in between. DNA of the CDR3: TGTGCCAGCAGCTTATCCACCGTCTATGGCTACACCTTC. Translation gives CASSLSTVYGYTF.

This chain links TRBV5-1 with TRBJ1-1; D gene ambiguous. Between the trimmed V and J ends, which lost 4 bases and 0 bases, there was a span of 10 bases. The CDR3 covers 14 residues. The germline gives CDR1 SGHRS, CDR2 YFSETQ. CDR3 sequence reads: CASSLVAMNTEAFF. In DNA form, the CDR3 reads TGCGCCAGCAGCCTTGTTGCAATGAACACTGAAGCTTTCTTT. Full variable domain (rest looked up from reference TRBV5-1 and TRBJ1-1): KAGVTQTPRYLIKTRGQQVTLSCSPISGHRSVSWYQQTPGQGLQFLFEYFSETQRNKGNFPGRFSGRQFSNSRSEMNVSTLELGDSALYLCASSLVAMNTEAFFGQGTRLTVV.

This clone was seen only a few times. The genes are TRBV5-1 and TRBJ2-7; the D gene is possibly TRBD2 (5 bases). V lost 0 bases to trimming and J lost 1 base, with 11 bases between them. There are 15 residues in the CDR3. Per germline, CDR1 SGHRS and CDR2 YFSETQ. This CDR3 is CASSLVGGPSYEQYF. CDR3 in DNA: TGCGCCAGCAGCTTGGTAGGCGGGCCATCCTACGAGCAGTACTTC.